This T cell receptor (beta chain) was captured by sequencing in a study of sequential checkpoint blockade in melanoma. Study information: Each arm's sequence ended with maintenance nivolumab.

Germline V lookup: CDR1 LNHDA, CDR2 SQIVND (reference sequence). This CDR3 has 15 amino acids. V shed 3 bases and J 1 base; nucleotides not matched to a gene: 4. A few counts support this clone. Sequencing was performed with immunoSEQ multiplex PCR; in TCRdb, only in-frame clones are kept and a portion is missing. This sample has about 21,000 clones, with about 80% found just once. Treatment indicated: randomized to nivolumab then ipilimumab (arm A) or the reverse (arm B). None of the patients previously received DNA-damaging chemotherapy. The sample in question was CD8+ T cells sorted from blood (inferred from file names), obtained from a patient given nivolumab and ipilimumab in sequence. This chain joins TRBV19 and TRBJ1-1, with 8 bases aligning to TRBD1. The source is a human donor with melanoma. CDR3 in amino acids: CASSISGGPNTEAFF. CDR3 nucleotides: TGTGCCAGTAGTATTTCAGGGGGCCCGAACACTGAAGCTTTCTTT.